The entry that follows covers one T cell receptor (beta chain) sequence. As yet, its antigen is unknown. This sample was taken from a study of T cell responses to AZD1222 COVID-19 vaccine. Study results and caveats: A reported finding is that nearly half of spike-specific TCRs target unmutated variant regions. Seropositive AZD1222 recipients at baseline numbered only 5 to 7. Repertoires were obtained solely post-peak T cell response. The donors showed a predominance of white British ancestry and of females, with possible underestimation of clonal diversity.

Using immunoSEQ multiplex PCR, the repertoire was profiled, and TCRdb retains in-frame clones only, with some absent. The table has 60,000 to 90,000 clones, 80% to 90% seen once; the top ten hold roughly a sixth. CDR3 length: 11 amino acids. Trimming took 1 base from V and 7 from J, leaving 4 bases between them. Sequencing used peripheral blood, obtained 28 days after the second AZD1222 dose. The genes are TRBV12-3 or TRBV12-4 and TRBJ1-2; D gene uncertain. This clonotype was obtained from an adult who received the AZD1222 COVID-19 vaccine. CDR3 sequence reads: CASSLGTGYTF. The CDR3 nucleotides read TGTGCCAGCAGTTTAGGGACTGGCTACACCTTC.